This TCR beta chain was captured in a study of shared clonotypes between healthy human individuals. Looking at the study overall: Donors were a couple of women and three men aged 18 to 49.

Profiling relied on immunoSEQ multiplex PCR, and the TCRdb table lists in-frame clones only, not all of them. This table has around 450,000 clones, roughly three quarters appearing once. The CDR3 contains 12 residues. Trimming shortened V by 2 bases and J by 5 bases, and 3 bases separated the two germline ends. Germline lookup yields CDR1 KGHSH and CDR2 LQKENI. Sequences were obtained from PBMCs. The receptor comes from a woman aged 35 to 49 in good health. Some clones in this sample may be carry-over from other donors' samples. The chain carries TRBV18 and TRBJ1-4; D gene unclear. CDR3 bases: TGTGCCAGCTCACCAGTAAATGAAAAACTGTTTTTT. Encoded protein: CASSPVNEKLFF.